One and the same sample provided the 2 T cell receptor beta chains below, sequenced in a study of post-analysis software for immune sequencing data. Study-wide points: Elevated frequency relative to controls characterized about 5 TRBV segments in patients, TRBV5-6, TRBV5-1 and TRBV20-1 among them.

cDNA libraries of TCR beta carried unique molecular identifiers. In TCRdb, the PCR reads were re-called with MiXCR into one record per CDR3 protein. Of 350,000 to 500,000 distinct CDR3 sequences in the sample, over 30% were seen once. These receptors have no identified antigens. The sequenced sample consisted of blood. Source of these receptors: a girl aged 2 to 9 with multiple sclerosis.

This chain uses TRBV27 with TRBJ1-2; weak D call: TRBD1 (6 bases). This CDR3 region has 13 residues. Germline V CDR1 and CDR2: MNHEY, SMNVEV (reference sequence). V was pared by 5 bases and J by 7 bases, with 14 bases between. The CDR3 is CASSQRGALGYTF. The CDR3 DNA reads as TGTGCCAGCAGTCAACGGGGGGCGCTTGGCTACACCTTC.

The chain combines TRBV28 with TRBJ2-6, with D unresolved. V was pared by 9 bases and J by 0 bases, with 15 bases between. The CDR3 is 16 amino acids. The germline V gene encodes CDR1 MDHEN and CDR2 SYDVKM. The CDR3, as DNA: TGTGCCAGTAAAGGGCGTGGGGACTCTGGGGCCAACGTCCTGACTTTC. It yields the protein CASKGRGDSGANVLTF.